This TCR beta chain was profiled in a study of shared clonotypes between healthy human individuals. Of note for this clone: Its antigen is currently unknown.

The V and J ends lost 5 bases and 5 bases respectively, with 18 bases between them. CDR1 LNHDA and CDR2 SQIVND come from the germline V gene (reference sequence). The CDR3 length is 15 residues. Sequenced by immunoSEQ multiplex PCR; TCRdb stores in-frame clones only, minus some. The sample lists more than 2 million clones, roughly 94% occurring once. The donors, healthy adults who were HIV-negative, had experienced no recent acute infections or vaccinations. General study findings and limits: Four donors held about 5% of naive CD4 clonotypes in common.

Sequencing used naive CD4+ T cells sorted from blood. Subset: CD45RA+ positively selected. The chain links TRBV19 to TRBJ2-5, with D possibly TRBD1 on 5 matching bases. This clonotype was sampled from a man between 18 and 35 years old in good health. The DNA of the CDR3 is TGTGCCAGTAGTTCTCTCAGGGAATCAGGGGAGACCCAGTACTTC. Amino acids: CASSSLRESGETQYF. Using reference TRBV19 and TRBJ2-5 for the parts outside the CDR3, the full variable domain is DGGITQSPKYLFRKEGQNVTLSCEQNLNHDAMYWYRQDPGQGLRLIYYSQIVNDFQKGDIAEGYSVSREKKESFPLTVTSAQKNPTAFYLCASSSLRESGETQYFGPGTRLLVL.